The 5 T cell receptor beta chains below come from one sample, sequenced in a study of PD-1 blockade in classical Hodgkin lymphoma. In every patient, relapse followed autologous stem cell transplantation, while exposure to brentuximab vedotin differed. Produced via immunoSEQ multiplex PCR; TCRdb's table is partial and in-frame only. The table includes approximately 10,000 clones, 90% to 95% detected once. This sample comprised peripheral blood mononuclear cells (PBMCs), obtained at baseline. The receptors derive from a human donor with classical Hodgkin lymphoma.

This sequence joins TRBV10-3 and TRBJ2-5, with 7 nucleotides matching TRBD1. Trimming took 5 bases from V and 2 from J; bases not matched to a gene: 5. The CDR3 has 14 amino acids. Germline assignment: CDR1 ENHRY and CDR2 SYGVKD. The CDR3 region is CAISKGQIQETQYF. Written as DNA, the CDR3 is TGTGCCATCAGTAAGGGACAGATACAAGAGACCCAGTACTTC.

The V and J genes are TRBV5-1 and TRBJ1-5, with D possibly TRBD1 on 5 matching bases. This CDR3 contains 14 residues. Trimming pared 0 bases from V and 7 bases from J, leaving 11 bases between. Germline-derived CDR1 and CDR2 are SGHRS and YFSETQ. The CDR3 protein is CASSLASGTQPQHF. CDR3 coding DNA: TGCGCCAGCAGCTTGGCCTCGGGGACCCAGCCCCAGCATTTT.

CDR3 DNA sequence: TGTGCCAGCAGCTCCGTGGGGGCCGGTGAAAAACTGTTTTTT. Translation gives CASSSVGAGEKLFF. The chain links TRBV11-2 to TRBJ1-4; weak D call: TRBD1 (6 bases). The germline V and J ends were trimmed by 4 bases and 7 bases, with 13 bases remaining between them. This CDR3 is 14 amino acids long. Per the germline V gene, CDR1 is SGHAT and CDR2 is FQNNGV.

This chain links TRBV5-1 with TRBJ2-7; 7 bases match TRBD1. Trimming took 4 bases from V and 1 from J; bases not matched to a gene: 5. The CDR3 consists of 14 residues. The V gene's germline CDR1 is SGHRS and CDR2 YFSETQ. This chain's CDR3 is CASSQGTDSYEQYF. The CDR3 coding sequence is TGCGCCAGCAGCCAAGGGACAGATTCCTACGAGCAGTACTTC.

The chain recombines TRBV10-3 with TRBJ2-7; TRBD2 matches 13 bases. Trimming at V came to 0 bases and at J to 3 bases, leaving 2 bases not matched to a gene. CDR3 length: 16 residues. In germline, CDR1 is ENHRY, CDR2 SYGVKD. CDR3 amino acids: CAISESRTSGSYEQYF. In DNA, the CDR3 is TGTGCCATCAGTGAGTCAAGGACTAGCGGGAGCTACGAGCAGTACTTC.